The 25 T cell receptor beta chains listed next were all sequenced from one sample in a study of T cell repertoires in cytomegalovirus infection (dated by TCRdb to between 2019 and 2020). These reads were obtained on an Illumina HiSeq 1500. TCRdb took the public reads, trimmed them with fastp at Q25, ran MiXCR for clone calling and kept in-frame beta chains. One record per CDR3 amino acid sequence lists the most common genes and DNA. This sample lists 300,000 or so distinct CDR3 sequences; approximately 8.9% were detected once. The ten biggest clones cover approximately 2.4% of the sample. The sample comprised PBMCs. Receptor source: a human donor in good health (CMV status not recorded). Some clones in this sample may be carry-over from other donors' samples.

The genes are TRBV9 and TRBJ2-5; TRBD2 aligns across 7 bases. The CDR3 is made up of 16 amino acids. V lost 3 bases to trimming and J lost 2 bases; unmatched junction nucleotides: 10. Germline V CDR1 and CDR2: SGDLS, YYNGEE. The CDR3 sequence: CASSARSSGPQETQYF. As DNA, the CDR3 is TGTGCCAGCAGCGCTCGTTCTAGCGGACCGCAAGAGACCCAGTACTTC.

The genes are TRBV20-1 and TRBJ2-3; possibly TRBD1 for D (6 bases). Germline V gene data show CDR1 as DFQATT and CDR2 as SNEGSKA (reference sequence). The CDR3 covers 12 residues. Trimming removed 5 bases from V and 3 bases from J, with 9 bases in between. DNA for the CDR3: TGCAGTGCTCAGCAGGGGACAGATACGCAGTATTTT. This gives the protein CSAQQGTDTQYF.

This clonotype was seen a few times. The chain recombines TRBV11-2 with TRBJ1-1, with TRBD1 matching over 9 bases. V shed 0 bases and J 10 bases; nucleotides not matched to a gene: 3. There are 13 residues in the CDR3. From germline, CDR1 is SGHAT and CDR2 FQNNGV. In DNA form, the CDR3 reads TGTGCCAGCAGCTTAGAGGTGGACAGGGGAGCTTTCTTT. Translation gives CASSLEVDRGAFF.

This clonotype was counted only a few times. For the CDR3, the DNA is TGTGCCAGCAGCACACGGACAGGGCTAAGAGAGACCCAGTACTTC. Its protein is CASSTRTGLRETQYF. The V and J genes are TRBV11-3 and TRBJ2-5; 8 nucleotides align to TRBD1. Germline V gene lookup returns CDR1 SGHNT and CDR2 YENEEA. Trimming removed 5 bases from V and 4 bases from J; junction bases left unmatched: 9. This CDR3 is built from 15 residues.

The rearrangement links TRBV5-1 to TRBJ2-1, with D maybe TRBD1 (6 bases). This CDR3 comprises 15 residues. Germline lookup yields CDR1 SGHRS and CDR2 YFSETQ. The germline V and J ends were trimmed by 4 bases and 1 base, with 12 bases remaining between them. CDR3 sequence (DNA): TGCGCCAGCAGCCACACGACAGGATCCTACAATGAGCAGTTCTTC. Protein product: CASSHTTGSYNEQFF.

This clonotype was detected ten times or more. The J gene is TRBJ1-2, the V gene TRBV5-1; D may be TRBD1 (5 bases). The CDR3 length is 14 residues. Trimming left V 0 bases short and J 5 bases short, with 11 bases between. Looked up from germline, CDR1 is SGHRS and CDR2 is YFSETQ. CDR3 DNA sequence: TGCGCCAGCAGCTTGGGTGGACAACCGTATGGCTACACCTTC. Translating gives CASSLGGQPYGYTF.

In its sample, this clonotype was seen many times. This chain connects TRBV7-6 to TRBJ2-5, with 10 nucleotides matching TRBD2. From germline, CDR1 is SGHVS and CDR2 FNYEAQ. This CDR3 has 17 amino acids. J lost 7 bases, V lost 0 bases, and 11 bases had no gene match. The CDR3 spells CASSLAPLAGDPGTQYF. In DNA form, the CDR3 reads TGTGCCAGCAGCTTAGCGCCCCTAGCGGGGGACCCAGGGACCCAGTACTTC.

This clonotype was seen more than once but under ten times. This chain joins TRBV28 and TRBJ2-5, with a weak D call TRBD1 (6 bases). The CDR3 covers 15 residues. The V and J ends lost 4 bases and 5 bases respectively, with 17 bases between them. CDR1 is MDHEN, CDR2 SYDVKM, per germline. Here the CDR3 reads CASSSRTERGETQYF. The CDR3 DNA reads TGTGCCAGCAGTTCCCGGACAGAGAGAGGGGAGACCCAGTACTTC.

This clonotype was counted at least ten times. The chain is built from TRBV5-1 and TRBJ1-1; the match to TRBD1 covers 10 bases. This CDR3 has 14 residues. V was pared by 3 bases and J by 3 bases, with 2 bases of the junction left unmatched. Germline V gene sequence: CDR1 SGHRS, CDR2 YFSETQ. The CDR3 bases are TGCGCCAGCAGCTCGGACAGGGGGGACACTGAAGCTTTCTTT. Translation: CASSSDRGDTEAFF.

This chain joins TRBV28 and TRBJ1-6; tentative D call: TRBD1 (5 bases). Germline CDR1 and CDR2: MDHEN and SYDVKM. The V gene lost 0 bases and the J gene lost 8 bases, with 11 bases spanning the gap. This CDR3 is built from 15 residues. CDR3 DNA: TGTGCCAGCAGTTTATGGTTCAGGGAAGATTCACCCCTCCACTTT. Its protein product is CASSLWFREDSPLHF.

Comments on this clonotype: A much larger clone differs by one base, so this may be a read error. This chain joins TRBV20-1 and TRBJ1-6, with D uncertain. The germline gives CDR1 DFQATT, CDR2 SNEGSKA (reference sequence). The CDR3 has 16 residues. CDR3 sequence (DNA): TGCAGTGCTAGAGATTGGAGCATGGGTGAATTTTCACCCCCCCACTTT. This sequence encodes CSARDWSMGEFSPPHF.

This chain links TRBV5-1 with TRBJ2-5, with 11 bases lining up with TRBD2. The CDR3 sequence is 15 residues long. With 0 bases clipped from V and 4 bases from J, the junction kept 2 bases outside the gene matches. Per germline, CDR1 SGHRS and CDR2 YFSETQ. The CDR3 DNA is TGCGCCAGCAGCTTGGCCGGGACTAGCGGAGAGACCCAGTACTTC. As protein: CASSLAGTSGETQYF. Based on the CDR3 plus reference TRBV5-1 and TRBJ2-5, the full variable domain is KAGVTQTPRYLIKTRGQQVTLSCSPISGHRSVSWYQQTPGQGLQFLFEYFSETQRNKGNFPGRFSGRQFSNSRSEMNVSTLELGDSALYLCASSLAGTSGETQYFGPGTRLLVL.

This clonotype appeared many times. The CDR3 bases are TGTGCCAGCAGTTCGGGACTAGCGGGCGAGACCCAGTACTTC. Its translation is CASSSGLAGETQYF. The chain couples TRBV7-3 to TRBJ2-5, with TRBD2 matching over 12 bases. The CDR3 consists of 14 residues. Trimming removed 6 bases from V and 5 bases from J; junction bases left unmatched: 4. In germline, CDR1 is SGHTA, CDR2 FQGTGA.

The table lists this clonotype with many counts. The chain links TRBV20-1 to TRBJ2-5, with D hard to call. Trimming left V 6 bases short and J 5 bases short, with 13 bases between. Germline loops: CDR1 DFQATT, CDR2 SNEGSKA (reference sequence). This CDR3 comprises 12 residues. The CDR3 bases are TGCAGTGCCGCCTCAGGTTTGGAGACCCAGTACTTC. Its protein is CSAASGLETQYF.

This clonotype was observed at least ten times. J is TRBJ2-5 and V is TRBV2; D may match TRBD1 or TRBD2 (6 bases each). The CDR3 is 18 amino acids. V lost 10 bases and J 5 bases, leaving 32 bases between the germline ends. Germline V lookup: CDR1 SNHLY, CDR2 FYNNEI. CDR3 DNA: TGTGCCATCTCAGCCATTACAGGGCCGGGGGACCGAACGGAGACCCAGTACTTC. Encoded protein: CAISAITGPGDRTETQYF.

The CDR3 here is CASSENRGGANVLTF. The CDR3 nucleotides read TGTGCCAGCAGTGAAAACAGGGGGGGGGCCAACGTCCTGACTTTC. The chain combines TRBV2 with TRBJ2-6; 8 nucleotides line up with TRBD1. V was pared by 2 bases and J by 4 bases, with 1 base of the junction left unmatched. Per germline, CDR1 SNHLY and CDR2 FYNNEI. The CDR3 contains 15 residues.

This clonotype was found many times. The chain employs TRBV28 and TRBJ1-3, with D possibly matching TRBD1 (6 bases). The CDR3 is made up of 19 amino acids. The V gene lost 5 bases and the J gene lost 0 bases, with 23 bases spanning the gap. Per the germline V gene, CDR1 is MDHEN and CDR2 is SYDVKM. The CDR3 here is CASSGSGTRDGNSGNTIYF. The CDR3 coding sequence is TGTGCCAGCAGTGGATCCGGGACAAGGGACGGAAACTCTGGAAACACCATATATTTT. Drawing the rest from reference TRBV28 and TRBJ1-3, the complete variable domain is DVKVTQSSRYLVKRTGEKVFLECVQDMDHENMFWYRQDPGLGLRLIYFSYDVKMKEKGDIPEGYSVSREKKERFSLILESASTNQTSMYLCASSGSGTRDGNSGNTIYFGEGSWLTVV.

This clonotype was counted between two and nine times. The chain employs TRBV28 and TRBJ2-1; 9 nucleotides line up with TRBD2. This CDR3 is built from 13 residues. CDR1 is MDHEN, CDR2 SYDVKM, per germline. The trim removed 5 bases at V and 8 bases at J, leaving 4 bases unmatched. The CDR3 DNA sequence: TGTGCCAGCAGTCAGGGACTAGCCCATGAGCAGTTCTTC. As protein: CASSQGLAHEQFF. Full variable domain (rest looked up from reference TRBV28 and TRBJ2-1): DVKVTQSSRYLVKRTGEKVFLECVQDMDHENMFWYRQDPGLGLRLIYFSYDVKMKEKGDIPEGYSVSREKKERFSLILESASTNQTSMYLCASSQGLAHEQFFGPGTRLTVL.

This clonotype was recorded at least ten times. The genes are TRBV11-2 and TRBJ2-2, with D perhaps being TRBD1 or TRBD2 (5 bases each). The CDR3 consists of 15 residues. Trimming shortened V by 3 bases and J by 3 bases, and 11 bases separated the two germline ends. The germline gives CDR1 SGHAT, CDR2 FQNNGV. The chain's CDR3 is CASSFQGRYTGELFF. The CDR3 DNA is TGTGCCAGCAGCTTTCAGGGACGGTACACCGGGGAGCTGTTTTTT.

This clonotype was seen only once. A read error may be the cause here, since a much bigger clone is one base away. This chain links TRBV7-9 with TRBJ1-1; 8 positions agree with TRBD1. This CDR3 has 14 residues. Per the germline V gene, CDR1 is SEHNR and CDR2 is FQNEAQ (reference sequence). CDR3 loop: CASSLGGTGTETFF. The CDR3 nucleotides are TGTGCCAGCAGCTTAGGCGGGACAGGTACTGAAACTTTCTTT.

This clonotype was observed at least ten times. The chain employs TRBV7-2 and TRBJ1-4; possible D gene TRBD1, 6 bases. This CDR3 is 19 amino acids long. Trimming cost V 0 bases and J 0 bases, with 17 bases left between them. Germline lookup yields CDR1 SGHTA and CDR2 FQGNSA. The CDR3 nucleotides are TGTGCCAGCAGCTTAGCGCCTAAGGGGGACGTCACAACTAATGAAAAACTGTTTTTT. Protein: CASSLAPKGDVTTNEKLFF. The full variable domain, in which reference TRBV7-2 and TRBJ1-4 provide the parts outside the CDR3, is GAGVSQSPSNKVTEKGKDVELRCDPISGHTALYWYRQSLGQGLEFLIYFQGNSAPDKSGLPSDRFSAERTGGSVSTLTIQRTQQEDSAVYLCASSLAPKGDVTTNEKLFFGSGTQLSVL.

This clonotype came up many times. This chain links TRBV20-1 with TRBJ1-2; maybe TRBD1 (6 bases). The CDR3 contains 14 residues. Germline CDR1 DFQATT, CDR2 SNEGSKA (reference sequence). V was shortened by 4 bases and J by 6 bases, with 18 bases between the two germline ends. In nucleotides, the CDR3 is TGCAGTGCTACCGAGGACAGACTAGTCAATGGCTACACCTTC. Translated, it gives CSATEDRLVNGYTF.

The V and J genes are TRBV3-1 and TRBJ1-6; 9 bases match TRBD1. CDR3 size: 17 residues. J was trimmed by 8 bases and V by 4 bases; bases with no gene match: 12. CDR1 and CDR2 (germline): LGHDT, YNNKEL (reference sequence). CDR3 nucleotides: TGTGCCAGCAGCCCCTTTGGGACAGGGAGTATCGATTCACCCCTCCACTTT. It translates to CASSPFGTGSIDSPLHF.

The chain is built from TRBV20-1 and TRBJ1-5, with 8 bases lining up with TRBD1. There are 15 residues in the CDR3. Unmatched junction bases numbered 3, after V lost 0 bases and J lost 2 bases. Germline V gene sequence: CDR1 DFQATT, CDR2 SNEGSKA (reference sequence). Written as DNA, the CDR3 is TGCAGTGCTAGAGATTGGGGACAGGGCAATCAGCCCCAGCATTTT. Translation: CSARDWGQGNQPQHF.

This clonotype was observed at least ten times. The chain combines TRBV7-2 with TRBJ1-2; D not certain. Germline CDR1 SGHTA, CDR2 FQGNSA. CDR3 size: 11 residues. Trimming took off 4 bases at V and 5 bases at J, with 5 bases between the two ends. The CDR3 DNA sequence: TGTGCCAGCAGCTACGGGTATGGCTACACCTTC. This sequence encodes CASSYGYGYTF.